This T cell receptor beta chain was sequenced in a study of patients and donors after allogeneic stem cell transplantation. This clonotype came up a few times. TCRdb independently ran MiXCR on the RT-PCR reads; one entry per CDR3 protein. The data hold roughly 880,000 distinct CDR3 sequences, with roughly 18% observed a single time. Germline values: CDR1 LGHDT, CDR2 YNNKEL (reference sequence). V lost 1 base and J lost 4, with 7 bases in between. There are 13 residues in the CDR3. The TCR originated in a human donor who was either an allogeneic HSCT recipient or a stem cell or donor lymphocyte infusion donor (not recorded which). It is not recorded whose cells these are; they may come from a transplant donor. The sample taken for sequencing was blood, either unsorted or a sorted T cell fraction (not recorded which). The chain links TRBV3-1 to TRBJ1-2; tentative D call: TRBD1 (5 bases). The CDR3 nucleotides read TGTGCCAGCAGCCAAGGACAGCCCTATGGCTACACCTTC. Translating it yields CASSQGQPYGYTF.